The 10 T cell receptor beta chains presented below share a single source sample, sequenced in a study of Ad26.COV2.S vaccination and SARS-CoV-2 variants. Specified treatment: about 20 received Ad26.COV2.S at low or high dose, single or two shots; 5 received placebo; per-sample allocation not given. After the first vaccine or placebo injection, samples were drawn on day 63. Method: immunoSEQ multiplex PCR; TCRdb's copy keeps in-frame clones and lacks some. The sample has about 280,000 clones, around 87% seen once. The sequences come from peripheral blood, collected in a trial of Ad26.COV2.S vaccine versus placebo. The source is a person between 18 and 59 years old who received the Ad26.COV2.S COVID-19 vaccine or a placebo.

The rearrangement uses TRBV6-2 or TRBV6-3 and TRBJ1-1, with D hard to call. Germline CDR1 MNHEY, CDR2 SVGEGT. Trimming took 4 bases from V and 1 from J, leaving 13 bases between them. The CDR3 has 15 residues. CDR3: CASSSGLIKNTEAFF. In DNA, the CDR3 is TGTGCCAGCAGTTCCGGACTGATAAAGAACACTGAAGCTTTCTTT.

V gene TRBV5-8 combines with J gene TRBJ1-4, with a tentative D call TRBD1 (5 bases). Per the germline V gene, CDR1 is SGHTS and CDR2 is YDEGEE. Trimming left V 6 bases short and J 7 bases short, with 19 bases between. This CDR3 spans 15 amino acids. The DNA for the CDR3 is TGTGCCAGCACCAACCTCGGGGGTCGTAGTGAAAAACTGTTTTTT. Protein product: CASTNLGGRSEKLFF.

This rearrangement joins TRBV2 to TRBJ1-3, with 7 bases matching TRBD1. V shed 5 bases, J shed 8 bases, and the junction held 12 bases outside the gene matches. The CDR3 has 15 amino acids. CDR1 and CDR2 (germline): SNHLY, FYNNEI. The CDR3 region is CASSPFQTGKDTIYF. CDR3 bases: TGTGCCAGCAGTCCCTTCCAGACAGGGAAGGACACCATATATTTT.

The chain uses TRBV15 and TRBJ1-6, with D possibly matching TRBD1 (6 bases). The CDR3 is made up of 16 amino acids. Germline lookup yields CDR1 LNHNV and CDR2 YYDKDF (reference sequence). V was shortened by 3 bases and J by 1 base, with 10 bases between the two germline ends. The CDR3 DNA is TGTGCCACCAGCAGCACAGGGTTTTCCTATAATTCACCCCTCCACTTT. It specifies CATSSTGFSYNSPLHF.

A few counts support this clone. The genes are TRBV1 and TRBJ1-6. TRBV1 is a recognized pseudogene. This CDR3 comprises 15 residues. As DNA, the CDR3 is TGCACCAGCAGCCCCCCACCCGTGTGGAATTCACCCCTCCACTTT. Residues: CTSSPPPVWNSPLHF.

The chain joins TRBV6-1 to TRBJ1-2, with a possible D match to TRBD1 (5 bases). The germline V gene has CDR1 MNHNS and CDR2 SASEGT. V lost 0 bases and J lost 3, with 14 bases in between. CDR3 length: 16 residues. The CDR3 region is CASSEAGTGGDYGYTF. DNA of the CDR3: TGTGCCAGCAGTGAAGCGGGTACGGGGGGTGACTATGGCTACACCTTC.

This chain links TRBV5-1 with TRBJ1-6; TRBD1 matches at 12 bases. The CDR3 loop spans 20 amino acids. CDR1 and CDR2 from the germline V gene are SGHRS and YFSETQ. After removal of 4 bases from V and 6 bases from J, the junction contained 17 bases not matched to a gene. CDR3 in DNA: TGCGCCAGCAGCATTACGGTGGGGGACAGGGGGCGACGTAGTAATTCACCCCTCCACTTT. Protein: CASSITVGDRGRRSNSPLHF.

V usage is TRBV7-6 and J usage is TRBJ1-2; D is ambiguous. Deletions cut 1 base from V and 7 bases from J, with 13 bases between. CDR3 length equals 14 residues. Germline V gene lookup returns CDR1 SGHVS and CDR2 FNYEAQ. The CDR3 DNA is TGTGCCAGCAGCTTAGAAGCGGCGGAGGGTGGCTACACCTTC. This encodes CASSLEAAEGGYTF.

As regards this clone: This CDR3 is also generated by other DNA sequences in the sample. The rearrangement links TRBV5-4 to TRBJ1-1; weak D call: TRBD1 (5 bases). Per the germline V gene, CDR1 is SGHNT and CDR2 is YYREEE (reference sequence). Trimming took off 1 base at V and 1 base at J, with 8 bases between the two ends. The CDR3 is 14 amino acids. CDR3 loop: CASSLYGGNTEAFF. The CDR3 nucleotides read TGTGCCAGCAGCTTGTATGGGGGGAACACTGAAGCTTTCTTT.

The chain links TRBV20-1 to TRBJ1-2, with D possibly being TRBD1 (5 bases). V lost 3 bases and J 4 bases, leaving 12 bases between the germline ends. The CDR3 runs to 13 residues. Looked up from germline, CDR1 is DFQATT and CDR2 is SNEGSKA (reference sequence). CDR3 DNA: TGCAGTGCTAGTCCAAGGGACCTCTATGGCTACACCTTC. Amino acids: CSASPRDLYGYTF.